The 22 T cell receptor beta chains below all came from one sample that was sequenced in a study of cytomegalovirus exposure and HLA in healthy donors. The study ran its PCR with 60 Vbeta and 13 Jbeta primers. Clones were sequenced by immunoSEQ multiplex PCR, and TCRdb holds only the in-frame ones, with some missing. The repertoire shows over 200,000 clones; the top ten hold roughly 0.98%. The sequenced sample consisted of PBMCs. The source is a woman aged 25-40 years in good health and CMV-seropositive.

This chain uses TRBV27 with TRBJ2-5, with D possibly matching TRBD2 (6 bases). Matching the DNA end better, TRBJ2-7 makes the J call doubtful. The length of the CDR3 is 14 residues. CDR1 is MNHEY, CDR2 SMNVEV, per germline (reference sequence). CDR3 amino acids: CASSFQRAAYEQYF. CDR3 coding DNA: TGTGCCAGCAGTTTCCAGCGGGCCGCCTACGAGCAGTACTTC.

The V and J genes are TRBV2 and TRBJ2-3; 8 nucleotides align to TRBD2. CDR3 length equals 14 residues. The V gene end was trimmed by 11 bases and the J gene end by 2 bases; junction bases not matched to a gene: 9. The germline V gene encodes CDR1 SNHLY and CDR2 FYNNEI. This CDR3 reads CAGPTSEYTDTQYF. The CDR3 coding sequence is TGTGCCGGGCCGACTAGCGAATACACAGATACGCAGTATTTT.

The chain carries TRBV2 and TRBJ1-5, with 7 bases that match TRBD1. This CDR3 has 13 amino acids. Germline V lookup: CDR1 SNHLY, CDR2 FYNNEI. V gave up 11 bases and J gave up 3 bases; unmatched junction bases: 7. The CDR3 loop reads CAFQGESNQPQHF. The CDR3 region has the DNA TGTGCCTTCCAGGGGGAATCCAATCAGCCCCAGCATTTT.

The chain links TRBV5-4 to TRBJ2-3; D is unclear. The CDR3 is 16 residues long. Trimming took off 1 base at V and 2 bases at J, with 14 bases between the two ends. Germline V CDR1 and CDR2: SGHNT, YYREEE (reference sequence). This CDR3 is CASSLKTALDTDTQYF. The CDR3 coding sequence is TGTGCCAGCAGCTTGAAAACCGCCCTAGACACAGATACGCAGTATTTT. Complete variable domain (other parts from reference TRBV5-4 and TRBJ2-3): ETGVTQSPTHLIKTRGQQVTLRCSSQSGHNTVSWYQQALGQGPQFIFQYYREEENGRGNFPPRFSGLQFPNYSSELNVNALELDDSALYLCASSLKTALDTDTQYFGPGTRLTVL.

Here the CDR3 DNA reads TGCGCCAGCAGCTCGACGCCACCGGGAACTACTAACTATGGCTACACCTTC. Encoded protein: CASSSTPPGTTNYGYTF. The chain joins TRBV5-1 to TRBJ1-2, with D uncertain. Trimming stripped 3 bases from V and 0 bases from J, with 18 bases between. Germline loops: CDR1 SGHRS, CDR2 YFSETQ. There are 17 residues in the CDR3.

This chain joins TRBV5-1 and TRBJ2-3; no definite D call. CDR1 SGHRS and CDR2 YFSETQ come from the germline V gene. The CDR3 spans 17 residues. The V end was cut by 3 bases, the J end by 3 bases, with 20 bases between. CDR3 region: CASSYSHPARLTDTQYF. The CDR3, as DNA: TGCGCCAGCAGCTATTCGCACCCGGCCAGACTGACAGATACGCAGTATTTT.

CDR3 sequence (DNA): TGTGCCAGCAGCGTAGGGGCAGGGACCCAGGGGGAGCAGTACTTC. This encodes CASSVGAGTQGEQYF. The V gene is TRBV9, the J gene TRBJ2-7, with D possibly matching TRBD1 (6 bases). Germline values: CDR1 SGDLS, CDR2 YYNGEE. The CDR3 runs 15 residues. V shed 0 bases and J shed 7 bases, with 17 bases lying between them.

The chain joins TRBV6-1 to TRBJ1-2, with 7 bases lining up with TRBD1. Germline V gene sequence: CDR1 MNHNS, CDR2 SASEGT. This CDR3 comprises 15 residues. V dropped 2 bases and J dropped 4; count of bases not matched to a gene: 7. The CDR3: CASSEPGQRTYGYTF. In nucleotides, the CDR3 is TGTGCCAGCAGTGAACCGGGACAGAGAACCTATGGCTACACCTTC.

The rearrangement links TRBV4-1 to TRBJ1-2, with no clear D. Germline CDR1 reads MGHRA; CDR2 reads YSYEKL. The CDR3 is 16 amino acids. V lost 2 bases, J lost 1 base, and 14 bases lay in between. The CDR3 spells CASSQPRRGSNYGYTF. In nucleotides, the CDR3 is TGCGCCAGCAGCCAACCTCGACGGGGAAGTAACTATGGCTACACCTTC.

CDR3 nucleotide sequence: TGTGCCATCAGTGAGTCGGCAAATATCCCCGAGCAGTACTTC. As protein: CAISESANIPEQYF. The rearrangement uses TRBV10-3 and TRBJ2-7; the D is unclear. Germline-derived CDR1 and CDR2 are ENHRY and SYGVKD. The germline V and J ends were trimmed by 0 bases and 6 bases, with 12 bases remaining between them. The CDR3 runs 14 residues.

This chain links TRBV5-6 with TRBJ2-7; D is unresolved. Germline CDR1 reads SGHDT; CDR2 reads YYEEEE. The CDR3 sequence is 13 residues long. The ends were cut back, 0 bases at V and 0 bases at J, with 4 bases in the middle. CDR3 in DNA: TGTGCCAGCAGCTTGGTCAGCTCCTACGAGCAGTACTTC. The encoded protein is CASSLVSSYEQYF.

On this clone itself: It is likely a read error, because the conserved phenylalanine at the end of the CDR3 is missing. The chain is built from TRBV18 and TRBJ1-1; D is unresolved. This CDR3 is built from 14 residues. Germline CDR1 KGHSH, CDR2 LQKENI. Between the trimmed V and J ends, which lost 3 bases and 5 bases, there was a span of 13 bases. As DNA, the CDR3 is TGTGCCAGCTCACCCTTCGAGGAGCGGACTGAAGCTTTCCTT. It specifies CASSPFEERTEAFL.

The V and J genes are TRBV7-2 and TRBJ1-5; D call uncertain. Trimming cost V 4 bases and J 1 base, with 14 bases left between them. CDR1 is SGHTA and CDR2 is FQGNSA in the germline V gene. The CDR3 contains 16 residues. The CDR3 loop is CASSYVGGKSNQPQHF. DNA of the CDR3: TGTGCCAGCAGCTACGTGGGAGGCAAGAGCAATCAGCCCCAGCATTTT.

The rearrangement uses TRBV5-1 and TRBJ2-5; TRBD1 aligns across 8 bases. The J call may be faulty, since TRBJ2-7 better matches the DNA end. This CDR3 contains 21 residues. Germline V CDR1 and CDR2: SGHRS, YFSETQ. The CDR3: CASSLVVFTGGPYSSSYEQYF. DNA for the CDR3: TGCGCCAGCAGCTTGGTAGTTTTTACAGGGGGACCTTATTCTAGCTCCTACGAGCAGTACTTC.

V is TRBV29-1 and J is TRBJ1-1; unclear D gene. The length of the CDR3 is 14 residues. CDR1 is SQVTM, CDR2 ANQGSEA, per germline. With 3 bases removed from V and 0 bases from J, the gap between germline ends came to 11 bases. The CDR3 loop is CSVDSRLLNTEAFF. CDR3 DNA: TGCAGCGTTGATTCCCGACTTTTGAACACTGAAGCTTTCTTT.

This chain connects TRBV28 to TRBJ2-1; TRBD2 aligns across 8 bases. Germline CDR1 and CDR2: MDHEN and SYDVKM. The V gene end was trimmed by 5 bases and the J gene end by 7 bases; junction bases not matched to a gene: 7. This CDR3 contains 14 residues. CDR3 DNA sequence: TGTGCCAGCAGTGCGACGGGAGGGCCAAATGAGCAGTTCTTC. Amino acids: CASSATGGPNEQFF.

The gene calls are TRBV2 and TRBJ1-4; 9 bases match TRBD1. Germline V gene lookup returns CDR1 SNHLY and CDR2 FYNNEI. This CDR3 has 15 residues. V lost 6 bases to trimming and J lost 8 bases; unmatched junction nucleotides: 10. CDR3 sequence: CASRIGTGFREKLFF. The CDR3 bases are TGTGCCAGCAGGATAGGGACAGGGTTTCGAGAAAAACTGTTTTTT.

The chain links TRBV10-1 to TRBJ2-1, with D perhaps matching TRBD1 (6 bases). Trimming took off 5 bases at V and 9 bases at J, with 23 bases between the two ends. CDR3 length equals 16 residues. From germline, CDR1 is WNHNN and CDR2 SYGVQD (reference sequence). The CDR3 sequence: CASSMQGKPGAIEQFF. For the CDR3, the DNA is TGCGCCAGCAGTATGCAGGGGAAACCCGGAGCCATTGAGCAGTTCTTC.

The V gene is TRBV5-4, the J gene TRBJ2-4, with D possibly matching TRBD1 (8 bases). V dropped 2 bases and J dropped 4 bases, with 13 bases sitting between them. There are 15 residues in the CDR3. Germline CDR1 SGHNT, CDR2 YYREEE (reference sequence). CDR3 sequence reads: CASSFSGTGKNIQYF. CDR3 coding DNA: TGTGCCAGCAGCTTCAGCGGGACAGGAAAAAACATTCAGTACTTC.

The rearrangement uses TRBV6-1 and TRBJ2-2; D is undetermined. The V end was cut by 2 bases, the J end by 2 bases, with 12 bases between. The germline CDR1 and CDR2 sequences are MNHNS and SASEGT. The CDR3 sequence is 16 residues long. The CDR3 spells CASSEIWRRNTGELFF. CDR3 nucleotide sequence: TGTGCCAGCAGTGAAATATGGAGACGTAACACCGGGGAGCTGTTTTTT.

The chain couples TRBV5-1 to TRBJ2-7; 11 bases agree with TRBD2. CDR3 length: 15 amino acids. CDR1 is SGHRS, CDR2 YFSETQ, per germline. J gave up 3 bases and V 7 bases, and 9 bases lay outside the gene matches. Written as DNA, the CDR3 is TGCGCCAGCTCGATAGCGGGAGGGAGGGTCTACGAGCAGTACTTC. Translated: CASSIAGGRVYEQYF.

The V gene is TRBV2, the J gene TRBJ1-1, with TRBD1 as a possible D gene (5 bases). The V end lost 7 bases, the J end lost 3 bases, and 12 bases lay between the germline ends. The length of the CDR3 is 13 residues. Per the germline V gene, CDR1 is SNHLY and CDR2 is FYNNEI. CDR3 sequence: CASNRGWDTEAFF. Written as DNA, the CDR3 is TGTGCCAGCAATAGGGGCTGGGACACTGAAGCTTTCTTT.